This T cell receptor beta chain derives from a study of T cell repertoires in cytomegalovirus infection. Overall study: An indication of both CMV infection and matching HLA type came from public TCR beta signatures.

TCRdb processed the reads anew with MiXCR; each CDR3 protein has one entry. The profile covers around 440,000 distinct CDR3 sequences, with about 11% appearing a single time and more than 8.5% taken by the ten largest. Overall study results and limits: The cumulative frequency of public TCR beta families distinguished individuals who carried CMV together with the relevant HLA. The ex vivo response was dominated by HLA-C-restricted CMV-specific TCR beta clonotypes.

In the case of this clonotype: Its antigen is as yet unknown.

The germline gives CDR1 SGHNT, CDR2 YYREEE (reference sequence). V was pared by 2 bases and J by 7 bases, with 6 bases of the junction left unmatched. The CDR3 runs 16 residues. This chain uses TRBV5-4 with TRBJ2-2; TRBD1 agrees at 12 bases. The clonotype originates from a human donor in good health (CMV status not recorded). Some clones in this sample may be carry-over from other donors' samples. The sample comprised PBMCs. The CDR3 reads CASSLRDRGLDGELFF. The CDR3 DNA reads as TGTGCCAGCAGCTTAAGGGACAGGGGGCTCGACGGGGAGCTGTTTTTT.